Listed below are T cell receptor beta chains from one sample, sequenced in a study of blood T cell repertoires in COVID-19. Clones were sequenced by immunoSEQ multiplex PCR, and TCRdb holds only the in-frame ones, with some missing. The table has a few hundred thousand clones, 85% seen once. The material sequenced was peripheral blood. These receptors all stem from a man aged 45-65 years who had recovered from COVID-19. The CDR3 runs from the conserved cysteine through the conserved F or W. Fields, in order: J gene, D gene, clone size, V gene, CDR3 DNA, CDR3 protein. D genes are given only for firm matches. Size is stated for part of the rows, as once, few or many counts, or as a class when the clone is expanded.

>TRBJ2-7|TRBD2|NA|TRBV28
TGTGCCAGCAGGAAAAGACTAGCGGGAGCCTACGAGCAGTACTTC
CASRKRLAGAYEQYF
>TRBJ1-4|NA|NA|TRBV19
TGTGCCAGTAGTAAAGGACAGAAAACAACTAATGAAAAACTGTTTTTT
CASSKGQKTTNEKLFF
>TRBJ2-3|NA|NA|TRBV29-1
TGCAGCGTCGGTCGCACAGATACGCAGTATTTT
CSVGRTDTQYF
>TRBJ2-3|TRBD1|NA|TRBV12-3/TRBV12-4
TGTGCCAGCAGAGTACAGGGGCCAGATACGCAGTATTTT
CASRVQGPDTQYF
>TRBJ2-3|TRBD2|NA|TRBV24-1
TGTGCCACCAGTGATTTCGGACTAGCGGGCACAGATACGCAGTATTTT
CATSDFGLAGTDTQYF
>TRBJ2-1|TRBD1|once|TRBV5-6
TGTGCCAGCAGCTCGGGACAGGGAAGCTCCTACAATGAGCAGTTCTTC
CASSSGQGSSYNEQFF
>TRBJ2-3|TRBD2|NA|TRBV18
TGTGCCAGCTCGCTACTAGCGGGCGGCACAGATACGCAGTATTTT
CASSLLAGGTDTQYF
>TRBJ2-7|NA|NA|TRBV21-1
TGTGCCAGCAGCAAAGAACAGGGGGGAGAGCAGTACTTC
CASSKEQGGEQYF
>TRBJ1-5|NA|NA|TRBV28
TGTGCCGGCGCCCCCGGGGGTAGTAAACAGCCCCAGCATTTT
CAGAPGGSKQPQHF
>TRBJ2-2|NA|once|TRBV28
TGTGCCAGCAGTTTCCGAGGATACACCGGGGAGCTGTTTTTT
CASSFRGYTGELFF
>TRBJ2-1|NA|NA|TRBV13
TGTGCCAGCAGCCCTACTAGATATAATGAGCAGTTCTTC
CASSPTRYNEQFF
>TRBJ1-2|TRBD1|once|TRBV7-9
TGTGCCAGCAGCCGGGGGACAGCCAGGACCAACTATGGCTACACCTTC
CASSRGTARTNYGYTF
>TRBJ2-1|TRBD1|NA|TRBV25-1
TGTGCCAGCAGTGAATTGGACAGGTTGGATGAGCAGTTCTTC
CASSELDRLDEQFF
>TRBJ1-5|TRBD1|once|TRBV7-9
TGTGCCAGCAGCTTGGAGACAGGGGGCATGGGGACCCAGCATTTT
CASSLETGGMGTQHF
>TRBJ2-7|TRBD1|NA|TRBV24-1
TGTGCCACCAGTGATCCCGGGACAGGGGGCTACGAGCAGTACTTC
CATSDPGTGGYEQYF
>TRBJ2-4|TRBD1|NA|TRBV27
TGTGCCAGCAGTTCCGATGACAGGGTTTTGATTCAGTACTTC
CASSSDDRVLIQYF
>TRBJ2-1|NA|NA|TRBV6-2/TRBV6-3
TGTGCCAGCAGTTATCCGGGGACTTTAGGGGCCAATGAGCAGTTCTTC
CASSYPGTLGANEQFF
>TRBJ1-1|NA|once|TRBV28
TGTGCCAGCAGAATCGCAGGGTTTTCGGAAGCTTTCTTT
CASRIAGFSEAFF
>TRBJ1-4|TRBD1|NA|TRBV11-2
TGTGCCAGCAGCTTGGGACGGGGACAGGGGGTAGGGGAAAAACTGTTTTTT
CASSLGRGQGVGEKLFF
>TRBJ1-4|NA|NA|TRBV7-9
TGTGCCAGCAGCTCCGACAGAATTAATGAAAAACTGTTTTTT
CASSSDRINEKLFF
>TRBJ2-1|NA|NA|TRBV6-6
TGTGCCAGCAGTACGAGGGCAGGGGCCTACAATGAGCAGTTCTTC
CASSTRAGAYNEQFF
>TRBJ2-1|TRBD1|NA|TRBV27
TGTGCCAGCAGACGGACAGGCCCCTACAATGAGCAGTTCTTC
CASRRTGPYNEQFF
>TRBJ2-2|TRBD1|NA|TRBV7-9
TGTGCCAGCAGCTTGACAGGGGGAATCGGGGAGCTGTTTTTT
CASSLTGGIGELFF
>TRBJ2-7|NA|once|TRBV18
TGTGCCAGCTCACCCCTCGACCGGGACAGCGGACTAGCAGCCCACTACGAGCAGTACTTC
CASSPLDRDSGLAAHYEQYF
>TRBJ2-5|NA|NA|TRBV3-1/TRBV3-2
TGTGCCAGCAGCCAAACTAACCACCAAGAGACCCAGTACTTC
CASSQTNHQETQYF
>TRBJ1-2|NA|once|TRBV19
TGTGCCAGTAGTCTAAACTATGGCTACACCTTC
CASSLNYGYTF
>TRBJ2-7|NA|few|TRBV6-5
TGTGCCAGCAGGGGGCTAAACGAGCAGTACTTC
CASRGLNEQYF
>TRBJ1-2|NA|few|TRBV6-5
TGTGCCAGCAGTTACCGACAGCTTGGATCGGGCTACACCTTC
CASSYRQLGSGYTF
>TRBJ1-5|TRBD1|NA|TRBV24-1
TGTGCCACCAGTGAGCCAGGGGGCGGTCAGCCCCAGCATTTT
CATSEPGGGQPQHF
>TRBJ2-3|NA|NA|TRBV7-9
TGTGCCAGCAGCACAAGCACAGATACGCAGTATTTT
CASSTSTDTQYF
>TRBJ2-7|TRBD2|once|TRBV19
TGTGCCAGTAGTATCCTTGGAGCGGGTAGCGGGAGCTCCTACGAGCAGTACTTC
CASSILGAGSGSSYEQYF
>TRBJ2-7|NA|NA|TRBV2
TGTGCCAGCAGATTAGACCTAGCCGCCACCTACGAGCAGTACTTC
CASRLDLAATYEQYF
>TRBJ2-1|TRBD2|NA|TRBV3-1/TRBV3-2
TGTGCCAGCAGCCCCCAGACTAGCGGGACGGGCTACAATGAGCAGTTCTTC
CASSPQTSGTGYNEQFF
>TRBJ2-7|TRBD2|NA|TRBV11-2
TGTGCCAGCAGCTTAGGTCCTAGCGGAGCCTCCTACGAGCAGTACTTC
CASSLGPSGASYEQYF
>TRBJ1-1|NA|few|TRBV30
TGTGCCTGGACCCCCCCCCGAGGCACCGGAGGACCGGGCACTGAAGCTTTCTTT
CAWTPPRGTGGPGTEAFF
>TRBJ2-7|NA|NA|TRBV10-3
TGTGCCATCAGCCTTGAGGGCGCCTACGAGCAGTACTTC
CAISLEGAYEQYF
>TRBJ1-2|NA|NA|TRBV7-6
TGTGCCAGCAGGTCGACTGGGGGCTACACCTTC
CASRSTGGYTF
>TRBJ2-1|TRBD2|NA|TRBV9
TGTGCCAGCAGCGCCGGGACTAGCGGTTACAATGAGCAGTTCTTC
CASSAGTSGYNEQFF
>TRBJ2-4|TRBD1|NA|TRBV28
TGTGCCAGCAGTGGGGCCGGGACAGGGGGCTGGGCCAAAAACATTCAGTACTTC
CASSGAGTGGWAKNIQYF
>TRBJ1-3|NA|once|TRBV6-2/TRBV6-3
TGTGCCAGCAGTCCCCTCCAGTATTCTGGAAACACCATATATTTT
CASSPLQYSGNTIYF
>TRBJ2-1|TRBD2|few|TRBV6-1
TGTGCCAGCAGTGAAATCGCTAGCGGGAGCTACAATGAGCAGTTCTTC
CASSEIASGSYNEQFF
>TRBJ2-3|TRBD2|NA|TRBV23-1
TGCGCCAGCAGTCAACCGACGAGCGGGAGGTTGACAGATACGCAGTATTTT
CASSQPTSGRLTDTQYF
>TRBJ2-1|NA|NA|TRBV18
TGTGCCAGCTCCCCCGGACAGCAAACGAATGAGCAGTTCTTC
CASSPGQQTNEQFF
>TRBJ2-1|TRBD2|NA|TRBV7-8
TGTGCCAGCAGCTTAAGACCGGGACTAGCGGGACCCTATGAGCAGTTCTTC
CASSLRPGLAGPYEQFF
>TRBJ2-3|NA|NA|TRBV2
TGTGCCAGCAGTCTATCCTCGAGGGTCGATACGCAGTATTTT
CASSLSSRVDTQYF
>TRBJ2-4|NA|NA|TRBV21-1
TGTGCCAGCAGCCGGAACCCCAGGGCCAAAAACATTCAGTACTTC
CASSRNPRAKNIQYF
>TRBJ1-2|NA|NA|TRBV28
TGTGCCAGCTCGACTCCCTTGCGTGACTACACCTTC
CASSTPLRDYTF
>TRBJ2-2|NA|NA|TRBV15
TGTGCCACCAGCAGAGTGAGAGGGGCAGGGGCTAATTCCGGGGAGCTGTTTTTT
CATSRVRGAGANSGELFF
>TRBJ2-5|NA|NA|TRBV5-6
TGTGCCAGCAGCCCCTGGGGGGAGGAGACCCAGTACTTC
CASSPWGEETQYF
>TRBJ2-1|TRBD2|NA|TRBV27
TGTGCCAGCAGTTCGTGGACTAGCGGGAGCTCTGAGCAGTTCTTC
CASSSWTSGSSEQFF